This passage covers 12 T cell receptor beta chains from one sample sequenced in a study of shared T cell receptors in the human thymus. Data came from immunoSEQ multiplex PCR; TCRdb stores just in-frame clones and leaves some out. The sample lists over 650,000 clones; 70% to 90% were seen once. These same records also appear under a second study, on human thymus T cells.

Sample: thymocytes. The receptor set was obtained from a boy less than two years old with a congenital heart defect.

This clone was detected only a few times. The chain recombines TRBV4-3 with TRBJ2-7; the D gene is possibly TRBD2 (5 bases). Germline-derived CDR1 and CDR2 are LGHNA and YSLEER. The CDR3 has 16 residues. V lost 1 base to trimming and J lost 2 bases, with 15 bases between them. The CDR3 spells CASSQASQAAPYEQYF. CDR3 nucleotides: TGCGCCAGCAGCCAAGCCAGTCAAGCGGCACCCTACGAGCAGTACTTC.

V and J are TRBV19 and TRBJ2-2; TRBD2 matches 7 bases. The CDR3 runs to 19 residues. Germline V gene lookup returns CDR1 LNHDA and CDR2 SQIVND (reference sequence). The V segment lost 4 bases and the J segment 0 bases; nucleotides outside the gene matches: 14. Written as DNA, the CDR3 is TGTGCCAGTAGTAAAAGGTACTCACTGGGAGGGGCGAACACCGGGGAGCTGTTTTTT. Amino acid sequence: CASSKRYSLGGANTGELFF.

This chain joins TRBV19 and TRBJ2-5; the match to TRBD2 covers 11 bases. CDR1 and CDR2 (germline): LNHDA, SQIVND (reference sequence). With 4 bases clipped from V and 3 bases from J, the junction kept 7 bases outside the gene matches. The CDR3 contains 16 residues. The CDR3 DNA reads TGTGCCAGTAGTAAAGGGACTAGCGGCATAAAAGAGACCCAGTACTTC. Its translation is CASSKGTSGIKETQYF.

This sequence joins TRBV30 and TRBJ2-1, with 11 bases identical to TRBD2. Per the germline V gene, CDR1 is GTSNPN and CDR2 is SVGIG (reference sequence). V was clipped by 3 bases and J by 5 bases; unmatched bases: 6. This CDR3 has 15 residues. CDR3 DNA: TGTGCCTGGAGCCCGACTAGCGGGACAAACAATGAGCAGTTCTTC. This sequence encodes CAWSPTSGTNNEQFF.

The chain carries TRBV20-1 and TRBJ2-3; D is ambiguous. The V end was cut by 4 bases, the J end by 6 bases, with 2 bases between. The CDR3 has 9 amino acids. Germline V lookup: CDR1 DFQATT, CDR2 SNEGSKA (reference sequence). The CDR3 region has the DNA TGCAGTGCTACTGATACGCAGTATTTT. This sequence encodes CSATDTQYF.

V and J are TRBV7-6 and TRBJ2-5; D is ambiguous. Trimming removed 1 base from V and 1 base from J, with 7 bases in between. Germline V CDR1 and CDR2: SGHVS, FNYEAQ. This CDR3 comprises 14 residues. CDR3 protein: CASSLESSQETQYF. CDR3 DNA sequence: TGTGCCAGCAGCTTAGAGTCTAGCCAAGAGACCCAGTACTTC. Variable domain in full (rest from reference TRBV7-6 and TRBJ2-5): GAGVSQSPRYKVTKRGQDVALRCDPISGHVSLYWYRQALGQGPEFLTYFNYEAQQDKSGLPNDRFSAERPEGSISTLTIQRTEQRDSAMYRCASSLESSQETQYFGPGTRLLVL.

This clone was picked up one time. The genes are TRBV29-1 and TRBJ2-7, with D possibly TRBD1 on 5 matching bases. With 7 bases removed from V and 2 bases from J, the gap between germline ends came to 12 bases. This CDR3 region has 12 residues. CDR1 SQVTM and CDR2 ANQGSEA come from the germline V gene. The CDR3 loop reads CSALQDPYEQYF. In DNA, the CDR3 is TGCAGCGCCCTACAGGACCCCTACGAGCAGTACTTC.

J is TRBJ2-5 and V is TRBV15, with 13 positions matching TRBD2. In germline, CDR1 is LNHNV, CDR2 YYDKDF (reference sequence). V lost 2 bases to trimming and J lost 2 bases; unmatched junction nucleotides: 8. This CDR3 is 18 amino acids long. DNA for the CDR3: TGTGCCACCAGCAGAAGCCGACTAGCGGGGGGACCTCAAGAGACCCAGTACTTC. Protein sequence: CATSRSRLAGGPQETQYF. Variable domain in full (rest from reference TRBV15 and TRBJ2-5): DAMVIQNPRYQVTQFGKPVTLSCSQTLNHNVMYWYQQKSSQAPKLLFHYYDKDFNNEADTPDNFQSRRPNTSFCFLDIRSPGLGDTAMYLCATSRSRLAGGPQETQYFGPGTRLLVL.

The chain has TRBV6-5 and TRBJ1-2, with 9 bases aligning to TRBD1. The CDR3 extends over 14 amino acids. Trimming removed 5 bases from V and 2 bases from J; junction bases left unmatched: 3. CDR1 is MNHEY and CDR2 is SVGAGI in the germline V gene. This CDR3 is CASSAGTGNYGYTF. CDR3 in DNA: TGTGCCAGCAGTGCCGGGACAGGGAACTATGGCTACACCTTC.

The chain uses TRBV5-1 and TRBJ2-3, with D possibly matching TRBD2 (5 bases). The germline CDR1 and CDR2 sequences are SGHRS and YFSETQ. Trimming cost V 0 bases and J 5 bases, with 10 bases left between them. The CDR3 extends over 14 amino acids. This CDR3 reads CASSLVSGKDTQYF. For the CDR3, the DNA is TGCGCCAGCAGCTTGGTATCGGGGAAAGATACGCAGTATTTT.

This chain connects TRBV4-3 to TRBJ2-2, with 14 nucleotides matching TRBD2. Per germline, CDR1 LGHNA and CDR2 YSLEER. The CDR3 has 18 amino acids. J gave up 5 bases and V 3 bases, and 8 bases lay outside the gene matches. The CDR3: CASSHMTSGGAKTGELFF. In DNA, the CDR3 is TGCGCCAGCAGCCATATGACTAGCGGGGGGGCAAAAACCGGGGAGCTGTTTTTT.

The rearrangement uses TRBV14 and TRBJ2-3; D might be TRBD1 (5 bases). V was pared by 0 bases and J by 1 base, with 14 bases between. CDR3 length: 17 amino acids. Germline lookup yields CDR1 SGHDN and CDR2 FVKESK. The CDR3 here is CASSQDGDRRGTDTQYF. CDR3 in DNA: TGTGCCAGCAGCCAAGACGGTGACAGAAGGGGCACAGATACGCAGTATTTT.